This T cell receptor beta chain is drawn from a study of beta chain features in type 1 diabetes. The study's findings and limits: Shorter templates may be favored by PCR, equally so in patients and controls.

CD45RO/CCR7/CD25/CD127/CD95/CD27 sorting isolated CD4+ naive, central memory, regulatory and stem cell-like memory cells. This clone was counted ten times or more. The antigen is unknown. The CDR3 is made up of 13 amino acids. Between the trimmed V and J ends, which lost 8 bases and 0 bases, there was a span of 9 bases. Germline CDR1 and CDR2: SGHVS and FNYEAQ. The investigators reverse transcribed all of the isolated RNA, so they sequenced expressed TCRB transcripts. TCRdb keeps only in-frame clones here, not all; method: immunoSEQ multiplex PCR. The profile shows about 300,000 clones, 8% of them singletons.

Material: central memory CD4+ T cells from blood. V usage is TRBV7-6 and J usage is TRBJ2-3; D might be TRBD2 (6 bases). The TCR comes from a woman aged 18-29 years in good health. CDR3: CASAGISTDTQYF. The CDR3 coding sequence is TGTGCCAGCGCGGGGATTAGCACAGATACGCAGTATTTT.